This T cell receptor beta chain appears in the sequencing data of a study of molecular identifiers for immune sequencing clone quantification. This clonotype came up once. TCRdb re-called the PCR reads through MiXCR, storing one row per CDR3 protein. Of about 640,000 distinct CDR3 sequences listed, just under 20% were seen once; the top ten hold 0.85%. This CDR3 region has 17 residues. Germline CDR1 and CDR2: LGHDT and YNNKEL (reference sequence). The V and J ends lost 0 bases and 10 bases, in that order; junction bases with no gene match: 11. Naive CD8 T cells were picked out by sorting for CD8+CD4-CCR7+CD45RA+.

The source material was naive CD8+ T cells from blood, with Jurkat cell RNA spiked in. Documented subset: FACS-sorted CD8+CD4-CCR7+CD45RA+ naive T cells. This clonotype was sampled from a human donor in good health. Some libraries in this study had Jurkat cell RNA spiked in. The V call is TRBV3-1, the J call TRBJ1-6; 8 nucleotides match TRBD1. CDR3 in DNA: TGTGCCAGCAGCCAAGACGCGACAGGGGATTCTTGGTCACCCCTCCACTTT. It yields the protein CASSQDATGDSWSPLHF.